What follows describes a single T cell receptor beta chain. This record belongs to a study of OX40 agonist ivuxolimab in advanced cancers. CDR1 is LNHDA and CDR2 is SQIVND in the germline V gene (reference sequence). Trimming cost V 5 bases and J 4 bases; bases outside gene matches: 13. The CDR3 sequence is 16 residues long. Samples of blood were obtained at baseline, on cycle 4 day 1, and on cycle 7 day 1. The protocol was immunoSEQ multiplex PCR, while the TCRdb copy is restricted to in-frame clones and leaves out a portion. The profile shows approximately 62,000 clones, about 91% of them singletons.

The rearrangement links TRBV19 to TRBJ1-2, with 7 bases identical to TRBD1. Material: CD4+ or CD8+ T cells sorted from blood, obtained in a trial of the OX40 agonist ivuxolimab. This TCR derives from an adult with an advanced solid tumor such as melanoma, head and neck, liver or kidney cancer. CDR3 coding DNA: TGTGCCAGTAGTTTCCCACACCGACAGGGCGGCTATGGCTACACCTTC. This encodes CASSFPHRQGGYGYTF.